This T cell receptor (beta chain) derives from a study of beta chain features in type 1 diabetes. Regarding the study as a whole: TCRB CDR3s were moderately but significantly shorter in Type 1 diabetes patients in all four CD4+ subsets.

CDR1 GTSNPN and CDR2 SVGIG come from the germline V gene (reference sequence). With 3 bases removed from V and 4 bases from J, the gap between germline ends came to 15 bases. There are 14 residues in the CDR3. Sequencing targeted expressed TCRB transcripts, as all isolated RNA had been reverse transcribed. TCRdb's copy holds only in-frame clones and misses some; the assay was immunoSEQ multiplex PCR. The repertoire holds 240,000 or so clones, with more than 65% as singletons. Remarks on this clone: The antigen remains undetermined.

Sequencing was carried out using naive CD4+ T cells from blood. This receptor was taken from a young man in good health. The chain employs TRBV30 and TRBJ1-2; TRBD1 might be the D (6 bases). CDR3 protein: CAWSLVGGLYGYTF. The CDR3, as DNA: TGTGCCTGGAGCCTCGTAGGGGGACTCTATGGCTACACCTTC.